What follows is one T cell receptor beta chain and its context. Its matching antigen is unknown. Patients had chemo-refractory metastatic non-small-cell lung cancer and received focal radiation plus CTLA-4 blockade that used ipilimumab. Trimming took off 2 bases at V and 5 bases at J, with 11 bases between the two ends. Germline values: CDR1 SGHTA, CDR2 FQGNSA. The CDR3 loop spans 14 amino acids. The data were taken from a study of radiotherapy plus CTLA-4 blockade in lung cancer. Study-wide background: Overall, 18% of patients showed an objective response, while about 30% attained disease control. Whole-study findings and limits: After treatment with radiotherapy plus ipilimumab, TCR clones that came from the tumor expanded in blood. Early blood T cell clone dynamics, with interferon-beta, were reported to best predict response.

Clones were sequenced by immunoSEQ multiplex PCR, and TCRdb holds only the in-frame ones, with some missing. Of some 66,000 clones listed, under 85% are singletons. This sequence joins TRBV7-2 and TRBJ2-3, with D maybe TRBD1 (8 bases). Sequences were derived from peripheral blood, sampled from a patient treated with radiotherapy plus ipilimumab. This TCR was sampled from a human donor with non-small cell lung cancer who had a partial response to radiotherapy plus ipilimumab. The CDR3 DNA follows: TGTGCCAGCAGCTTATACAGGGGGGGAGATACGCAGTATTTT. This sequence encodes CASSLYRGGDTQYF.